One sample yielded the 22 T cell receptor beta chains listed below, sequenced in a study of T-cell memory formation after mild COVID-19. MiXCR, run by TCRdb on the 5' RACE reads, gives a single entry per CDR3 protein. This table has roughly 47,000 distinct CDR3 sequences, 7% to 8% appearing once. Source material: PBMCs or a T cell subset sorted from them (not recorded which). These receptors originate from a man aged 18 to 30 who had mild COVID-19 (a few samples of this study predate the infection). Cell type and time point are not known.

The chain employs TRBV5-1 and TRBJ2-1; D may be TRBD2 (5 bases). CDR3 length equals 14 residues. CDR1 and CDR2 from the germline V gene are SGHRS and YFSETQ. Trimming cost V 7 bases and J 6 bases, with 17 bases left between them. The CDR3 loop is CASQLRGPPNEQFF. DNA for the CDR3: TGCGCCAGCCAACTTCGGGGTCCCCCCAATGAGCAGTTCTTC. The complete variable domain, with remaining parts taken from reference TRBV5-1 and TRBJ2-1, reads KAGVTQTPRYLIKTRGQQVTLSCSPISGHRSVSWYQQTPGQGLQFLFEYFSETQRNKGNFPGRFSGRQFSNSRSEMNVSTLELGDSALYLCASQLRGPPNEQFFGPGTRLTVL.

The J gene is TRBJ1-1, the V gene TRBV5-1, with 7 bases lining up with TRBD1. CDR3 length: 13 residues. Germline loops: CDR1 SGHRS, CDR2 YFSETQ. V was clipped by 7 bases and J by 6 bases; unmatched bases: 9. The CDR3 reads CASGDSRRSEAFF. The CDR3 bases are TGCGCCAGCGGGGACAGCCGGAGATCTGAAGCTTTCTTT.

This clonotype was observed at least ten times. The chain recombines TRBV20-1 with TRBJ2-2; D ambiguous. Trimming stripped 6 bases from V and 4 bases from J, with 15 bases between. This CDR3 comprises 14 residues. Germline V gene lookup returns CDR1 DFQATT and CDR2 SNEGSKA (reference sequence). CDR3 amino acids: CSAPGAGFTGELFF. Written as DNA, the CDR3 is TGCAGTGCCCCAGGCGCTGGGTTCACCGGGGAGCTGTTTTTT.

V is TRBV3-1 and J is TRBJ2-2; the match to TRBD1 covers 7 bases. V shed 4 bases and J 1 base; nucleotides not matched to a gene: 12. The germline V gene encodes CDR1 LGHDT and CDR2 YNNKEL (reference sequence). The CDR3 loop spans 18 amino acids. CDR3 region: CASSPPLRQGRNTGELFF. The CDR3, as DNA: TGTGCCAGCAGCCCCCCCCTTCGACAGGGCAGGAACACCGGGGAGCTGTTTTTT.

V gene TRBV6-2 or TRBV6-3 combines with J gene TRBJ2-3; tentative D call: TRBD1 (5 bases). Trimming shortened V by 1 base and J by 8 bases, and 16 bases separated the two germline ends. CDR1 and CDR2 (germline): MNHEY, SVGEGT. The CDR3 covers 15 residues. The DNA of the CDR3 is TGTGCCAGCAGTTACTACCGTAGGGGATCAAGTACGCAGTATTTT. Protein product: CASSYYRRGSSTQYF.

The chain couples TRBV27 to TRBJ1-1; TRBD1 matches at 8 bases. Losses at the gene ends were 3 bases for V and 4 bases for J; bases not matched to a gene: 7. CDR3 length: 15 amino acids. Germline-derived CDR1 and CDR2 are MNHEY and SMNVEV (reference sequence). CDR3 loop: CASSFLDRVGTEAFF. CDR3 DNA sequence: TGTGCCAGCAGTTTCTTGGACAGGGTAGGCACTGAAGCTTTCTTT.

The gene calls are TRBV11-2 and TRBJ2-1, with TRBD2 identical over 7 bases. CDR1 and CDR2 from the germline V gene are SGHAT and FQNNGV. V lost 4 bases, J lost 2 bases, and 11 bases stayed unmatched. CDR3 length: 17 amino acids. In nucleotides, the CDR3 is TGTGCCAGCAGCTCGCAAAAAGCGGGGACGACCTACAATGAGCAGTTCTTC. It codes for CASSSQKAGTTYNEQFF.

This sequence joins TRBV7-8 and TRBJ1-2, with a possible D match to TRBD1 (5 bases). V was clipped by 1 base and J by 0 bases, with 9 bases between them. CDR3 length: 15 residues. CDR1 and CDR2 (germline): SGHVS, FQNEAQ. This CDR3 reads CASSLGGWTNYGYTF. The CDR3 nucleotides are TGTGCCAGCAGCTTAGGGGGCTGGACTAACTATGGCTACACCTTC.

The chain recombines TRBV7-3 with TRBJ1-5, with 8 bases matching TRBD1. Per germline, CDR1 SGHTA and CDR2 FQGTGA. The CDR3 is 14 amino acids. The junction had 4 bases not matched to a gene; V was cut back by 2 bases and J by 7 bases. As DNA, the CDR3 is TGTGCCAGCAGCTTAGGACAGGGATTACAGCCCCAGCATTTT. Encoded protein: CASSLGQGLQPQHF.

This clonotype came up a few times. The chain employs TRBV9 and TRBJ2-5; 14 nucleotides line up with TRBD2. Germline CDR1 SGDLS, CDR2 YYNGEE. Trimming removed 4 bases from V and 5 bases from J; junction bases left unmatched: 10. The CDR3 consists of 17 residues. The CDR3 nucleotides are TGTGCCAGCAGCCCGACTAGCGGGGGGGCCGGGGAGGAGACCCAGTACTTC. Protein: CASSPTSGGAGEETQYF.

The chain uses TRBV2 and TRBJ1-5; D may be TRBD1 (6 bases). Germline V lookup: CDR1 SNHLY, CDR2 FYNNEI. The CDR3 covers 16 residues. V was clipped by 6 bases and J by 0 bases, with 15 bases between them. CDR3 sequence: CASSMDSLYSNQPQHF. The CDR3 nucleotides are TGTGCCAGCAGCATGGACAGTCTTTATAGCAATCAGCCCCAGCATTTT.

The gene calls are TRBV20-1 and TRBJ1-4, with D unresolved. V was pared by 5 bases and J by 4 bases, with 5 bases between. The CDR3 has 11 residues. Germline CDR1 reads DFQATT; CDR2 reads SNEGSKA (reference sequence). CDR3 sequence: CSAGLNEKLFF. The DNA for the CDR3 is TGCAGTGCTGGCCTTAATGAAAAACTGTTTTTT.

This clonotype has more than one count but fewer than ten. The rearrangement joins TRBV4-3 to TRBJ1-1, with D possibly TRBD1 on 5 matching bases. CDR1 and CDR2 (germline): LGHNA, YSLEER. The CDR3 has 14 amino acids. The V and J ends lost 0 bases and 6 bases respectively, with 11 bases between them. This chain's CDR3 is CASSQDGLGAEAFF. CDR3 in DNA: TGCGCCAGCAGCCAAGACGGATTGGGGGCTGAAGCTTTCTTT.

This clonotype has a handful of counts. The chain employs TRBV4-1 and TRBJ1-2; D is uncertain. Germline values: CDR1 MGHRA, CDR2 YSYEKL. Trimming removed 5 bases from V and 1 base from J, with 14 bases in between. CDR3 length equals 15 residues. CDR3: CASSTQSDLNYGYTF. The CDR3 region has the DNA TGCGCCAGCAGCACCCAGTCAGATCTTAACTATGGCTACACCTTC.

This clonotype occurred a few times. DNA for the CDR3: TGTGCCAGCAGCGTTACGTTCCAGGGAGGAGGCTACACCTTC. Protein: CASSVTFQGGGYTF. The rearrangement links TRBV9 to TRBJ1-2; maybe TRBD1 (5 bases). This CDR3 has 14 residues. Trimming shortened V by 2 bases and J by 8 bases, and 16 bases separated the two germline ends. The germline CDR1 and CDR2 sequences are SGDLS and YYNGEE.

This clonotype occurred many times. This chain connects TRBV3-1 to TRBJ2-1, with 9 bases fitting TRBD2. V lost 4 bases to trimming and J lost 7 bases; unmatched junction nucleotides: 2. The CDR3 length is 13 residues. Germline V lookup: CDR1 LGHDT, CDR2 YNNKEL (reference sequence). CDR3 coding DNA: TGTGCCAGCAGCCGAGGACTAGCGAATGAGCAGTTCTTC. Encoded protein: CASSRGLANEQFF.

This clonotype was recorded many times. J is TRBJ1-2 and V is TRBV5-1; 7 nucleotides match TRBD1. Per germline, CDR1 SGHRS and CDR2 YFSETQ. The V and J ends lost 0 bases and 5 bases, in that order; junction bases with no gene match: 10. The CDR3 contains 16 residues. The CDR3, as DNA: TGCGCCAGCAGCTTGGCCATCGGGACAGCGGCTTATGGCTACACCTTC. Amino acids: CASSLAIGTAAYGYTF.

This clonotype has at least ten counts. The chain links TRBV7-3 to TRBJ2-3; perhaps TRBD1 as D (6 bases). CDR1 is SGHTA, CDR2 FQGTGA, per germline. Trimming pared 6 bases from V and 6 bases from J, leaving 13 bases between. The CDR3 loop spans 13 amino acids. CDR3 sequence: CASSKGQGDTQYF. CDR3 sequence (DNA): TGTGCCAGCAGTAAGGGGCAGGGGGATACGCAGTATTTT.

There are a few counts of this clonotype. This sequence joins TRBV7-2 and TRBJ2-3; D is unresolved. The V end was cut by 8 bases, the J end by 4 bases, with 19 bases between. The CDR3 loop spans 15 amino acids. Germline V CDR1 and CDR2: SGHTA, FQGNSA. CDR3 residues: CASSLTGPGADTQYF. The CDR3, as DNA: TGTGCCAGCTCTCTGACCGGTCCCGGCGCAGATACGCAGTATTTT.

As regards this clonotype: The CDR3 ends on some other residue instead of the conserved phenylalanine or tryptophan, so this is likely a read error. The CDR3 DNA sequence: TGCAGTGCCTCGGATACAGGGTTCTACAATGAGCAGTTCTTA. Residues: CSASDTGFYNEQFL. The chain uses TRBV20-1 and TRBJ2-1, with a possible D match to TRBD1 (6 bases). Germline V gene data show CDR1 as DFQATT and CDR2 as SNEGSKA (reference sequence). V was trimmed by 6 bases and J by 3 bases, leaving 15 bases between them. This CDR3 region has 14 residues.

The sample holds many counts of this clonotype. The chain carries TRBV5-1 and TRBJ2-3, with 11 bases matching TRBD2. This CDR3 is built from 14 residues. In germline, CDR1 is SGHRS, CDR2 YFSETQ. V shed 4 bases and J 6 bases; nucleotides not matched to a gene: 4. CDR3 nucleotide sequence: TGCGCCAGCAGCGTAGCGGGGGGGGCCGATACGCAGTATTTT. Amino acid sequence: CASSVAGGADTQYF.

There are a few counts of this clonotype. The J gene is TRBJ2-3, the V gene TRBV5-1; 8 bases are shared with TRBD1. Germline V gene lookup returns CDR1 SGHRS and CDR2 YFSETQ. The CDR3 has 15 residues. After removal of 0 bases from V and 8 bases from J, the junction contained 8 bases not matched to a gene. CDR3 bases: TGCGCCAGCAGCTTGGAGACAGGGGATGGAGGTACGCAGTATTTT. Its protein product is CASSLETGDGGTQYF.